This paragraph covers one T cell receptor beta chain sequence. Its antigen remains unknown. Blood collection times were about day -28 and days 30, 100, 180 posttransplant. The sample belongs to a study of T cell clonotyping in hematopoietic cell transplantation. V was pared by 0 bases and J by 8 bases, with 14 bases between. Germline loops: CDR1 SGHNT, CDR2 YENEEA. The CDR3 totals 15 residues. TCRdb's copy holds only in-frame clones and misses some; the assay was immunoSEQ multiplex PCR. The sample shows roughly 5,300 clones, around 78% of them seen only once. Study-wide findings and caveats: Higher Inverse Simpson Index values in graft donor and pretransplant recipient predicted broader posttransplant TCR diversity. Few recipient clonotypes overlapped donors; over 95% were de novo at given depth. Pathologically expanded recipient clonotypes increased progressively from day 30 to day 180 as diversity fell.

The chain couples TRBV11-3 to TRBJ2-1; D may be TRBD2 (6 bases). The material sequenced was peripheral blood mononuclear cells, taken 100 days after allogeneic stem cell transplant. The receptor's source is a male patient aged 60-69 years who had an allogeneic stem cell transplant, so T cells may come from the graft donor. Some clones in this sample may be carry-over from other donors' samples. The CDR3 sequence is CASSLDGRESYEQFF. CDR3 sequence (DNA): TGTGCCAGCAGCTTAGATGGACGGGAGAGCTATGAGCAGTTCTTC.